This T cell receptor (beta chain) stems from a study of blood T cell repertoires in COVID-19. Overall study context: T cells, B-cell-depleted T cells, or PBMCs provided the cDNA or gDNA that served as material.

Original data processing: Nucleated cell counts were estimated from reference gene primer amplification. Assay: immunoSEQ multiplex PCR; the TCRdb copy retains only in-frame clones and omits some. The V and J calls and the clone size are those of that table, but D and trimming were determined from the DNA. The table includes roughly 380,000 clones, 85% detected once. The table lists this clone with a count of one. V was pared by 3 bases and J by 6 bases, with 10 bases of the junction left unmatched. The CDR3 is 15 residues long. CDR1 is KGHSH and CDR2 is LQKENI in the germline V gene. This sequence originates from a woman under 30 with acute or convalescent COVID-19. The sample comprised peripheral blood. V usage is TRBV18 and J usage is TRBJ1-1; 7 bases are a match to TRBD1. CDR3 nucleotide sequence: TGTGCCAGCTCACCCCCAGACAGGGCGAGGTCTGAAGCTTTCTTT. It is translated as CASSPPDRARSEAFF. Together with reference TRBV18 and TRBJ1-1, the CDR3 gives the full variable domain: NAGVMQNPRHLVRRRGQEARLRCSPMKGHSHVYWYRQLPEEGLKFMVYLQKENIIDESGMPKERFSAEFPKEGPSILRIQQVVRGDSAAYFCASSPPDRARSEAFFGQGTRLTVV.